This section outlines one T cell receptor (beta chain) sequence together with its context. Its antigen remains unidentified. Germline values: CDR1 SQVTM, CDR2 ANQGSEA. This CDR3 spans 16 amino acids. V lost 4 bases and J lost 4; bases outside the gene matches: 7. Collection occurred without any documented infections or immune events in donors. Using immunoSEQ multiplex PCR, the repertoire was profiled, and TCRdb retains in-frame clones only, with some absent. The sample includes more than 55,000 clones, approximately 89% seen only once; the top ten take around 4.8%. The data are from a study of identifying expanded T cells in peripheral blood. General study points: Variance in clone template counts between approximately two-week samples significantly increased with total template count across all healthy donors. Roughly 1.2 clones differed between technical replicates, versus roughly 16 and 20 over time.

Sequencing was carried out using blood. The sequence was obtained from a person aged 18 to 70 in good health. The rearrangement joins TRBV29-1 to TRBJ2-1; 13 positions match TRBD2. CDR3 in DNA: TGCAGCGTTGGGACTAGCGGGAGAAAGAGGTACAATGAGCAGTTCTTC. Its protein product is CSVGTSGRKRYNEQFF.